These T cell receptor beta chains were read from a single sample in a study of blood T cell repertoires in COVID-19. Clones were read by immunoSEQ multiplex PCR, and TCRdb kept only the in-frame ones, dropping some. Of around 290,000 clones detected, more than 85% appear once; the ten largest clones hold roughly 2.3%. Sequenced sample: peripheral blood. These receptors came from a woman in her thirties with COVID-19, enrolled during active disease. Each CDR3 is given with its conserved first and last residue. The D gene is left open where the match is weak. Not all rows give a size; the values are once, few, many and, for expanded clones, a class.

>TRBD2|TRBJ2-1|TRBV7-9|-
TGTGCCAGCAGCTTAAGGCCTAGCGGGAGGCACAATGAGCAGTTCTTC
CASSLRPSGRHNEQFF
>-|TRBJ2-2|TRBV6-5|-
TGTGCCAGCAGGCCAGAGGGATTGGGCACCGGGGAGCTGTTTTTT
CASRPEGLGTGELFF
>-|TRBJ2-1|TRBV3-1/TRBV3-2|-
TGTGCCAGCAGCTTAATTACAGGTCGCTCCTACAATGAGCAGTTCTTC
CASSLITGRSYNEQFF
>-|TRBJ1-5|TRBV6-1|-
TGTGCCAGCAGTGAAGGACAGGAGAATCAGCCCCAGCATTTT
CASSEGQENQPQHF
>TRBD2|TRBJ2-3|TRBV6-1|-
TGTGCCAGCAGTGGGATGGGGCTAGCGGACACAGATACGCAGTATTTT
CASSGMGLADTDTQYF
>-|TRBJ1-4|TRBV10-3|-
TGTGCCATCAGTGAAGGGCAGGGGAATGAAAAACTGTTTTTT
CAISEGQGNEKLFF
>TRBD1|TRBJ2-6|TRBV9|-
TGTGCCAGCAGCACACGGACAGGGGGACTATCTGGGGCCAACGTCCTGACTTTC
CASSTRTGGLSGANVLTF
>TRBD1|TRBJ2-7|TRBV5-1|-
TGCGCCAGCACCCGGTCAGGGGGCTCCTACGAGCAGTACTTC
CASTRSGGSYEQYF
>-|TRBJ2-1|TRBV29-1|-
TGCAGCGTTGATCTTCGGGTAAGCTCCTACAATGAGCAGTTCTTC
CSVDLRVSSYNEQFF
>-|TRBJ1-2|TRBV7-2|-
TGTGCCAGCAGCCAGGGCCCGGGAGTAGGCTACACCTTC
CASSQGPGVGYTF
>-|TRBJ1-1|TRBV29-1|-
TGCAGCGGATCGGGACACCTGAACACTGAAGCTTTCTTT
CSGSGHLNTEAFF
>TRBD1|TRBJ1-4|TRBV5-1|-
TGCGCCAGCAGCTTACAGGGGGAGGTTGAAAAACTGTTTTTT
CASSLQGEVEKLFF
>-|TRBJ1-1|TRBV2|-
TGTGCCAGCAGCCCGACAGACACGTACGCTGAAGCTTTCTTT
CASSPTDTYAEAFF
>-|TRBJ1-1|TRBV5-4|-
TGTGCCAGCCGCCGGAGCATGAACACTGAAGCTTTCTTT
CASRRSMNTEAFF
>-|TRBJ2-1|TRBV4-1|-
TGCGCCAGCAGCCAAGATCTGGGCCGCACCTACAATGAGCAGTTCTTC
CASSQDLGRTYNEQFF
>TRBD2|TRBJ2-1|TRBV10-1|-
TGCGCCAGCGGGGGACTAGGGCACAATGAGCAGTTCTTC
CASGGLGHNEQFF
>TRBD2|TRBJ2-3|TRBV7-2|-
TGTGCCAGCAGCTCGGGCGGGAGCGGCACAGATACGCAGTATTTT
CASSSGGSGTDTQYF
>-|TRBJ1-1|TRBV27|-
TGTGCCAGCAGTCGGACTCCGTCTAACACTGAAGCTTTCTTT
CASSRTPSNTEAFF
>-|TRBJ1-4|TRBV30|-
TGTGCCTGGAGCCACGTGGCAGGGAATGAAAAACTGTTTTTT
CAWSHVAGNEKLFF
>-|TRBJ2-5|TRBV7-2|-
TGTGCCAGCAGCTTCGTTCTCCAAGAGACCCAGTACTTC
CASSFVLQETQYF
>-|TRBJ2-7|TRBV11-2|-
TGTGCCAGCAGCTTAGTTGCTGGGGCCGAGCAGTACTTC
CASSLVAGAEQYF
>TRBD1|TRBJ1-2|TRBV5-1|once
TGCGCCAGCAGCTTGGGGGGACAGGGCGCCTATGGCTACACCTTC
CASSLGGQGAYGYTF
>-|TRBJ2-1|TRBV25-1|-
TGTGCCAGCAGTGAAGGCGGGCGGTTACGCAATGAGCAGTTCTTC
CASSEGGRLRNEQFF
>-|TRBJ2-6|TRBV27|-
TGTGCCACCTCTACTGGGGCCAACGTCCTGACTTTC
CATSTGANVLTF
>-|TRBJ2-1|TRBV20-1|-
TGCAGTGCCCAGGGGGAGCAGTTCTTC
CSAQGEQFF
>-|TRBJ1-2|TRBV3-1/TRBV3-2|-
TGTGCCAGCAGCTACTACGAGGGCTACACCTTC
CASSYYEGYTF
>TRBD1|TRBJ2-1|TRBV30|-
TGTGCCTGGAATCGATCCCCAACGGGGACAGGGGGCCACAATGAGCAGTTCTTC
CAWNRSPTGTGGHNEQFF
>TRBD2|TRBJ2-3|TRBV19|few
TGTGCCAGTAGTAATTCGGGACTAGCCGCTCCGCAGTATTTT
CASSNSGLAAPQYF
>-|TRBJ1-4|TRBV27|-
TGTGCCAGCAGTTCCCAAAACTTCGGGACACCTCTCTACTCAACTAATGAAAAACTGTTTTTT
CASSSQNFGTPLYSTNEKLFF
>-|TRBJ1-1|TRBV6-6|-
TGTGCCAGCAGTTACTCGAATTCGGGAACTGAAGCTTTCTTT
CASSYSNSGTEAFF
>-|TRBJ2-1|TRBV9|-
TGTGCCAGCAGCGTCATCGGGGAGACGCATGAGCAGTTCTTC
CASSVIGETHEQFF
>TRBD2|TRBJ2-1|TRBV5-4|-
TGTGCCAGCAGCTTGGGCGGGAGGAGTTCCTACAATGAGCAGTTCTTC
CASSLGGRSSYNEQFF
>TRBD1|TRBJ1-5|TRBV28|-
TGTGCCAGCACCCGGGGGGACAGGGCTAGAATGAGCAATCAGCCCCAGCATTTT
CASTRGDRARMSNQPQHF
>-|TRBJ1-2|TRBV29-1|once
TGCAGCCTTCGGGGAGTTGAAGGCTACACCTTC
CSLRGVEGYTF
>-|TRBJ1-6|TRBV5-1|-
TGCGCCAGCAGCTTGGACAGAGTCAACAATTCACCCCTCCACTTT
CASSLDRVNNSPLHF
>TRBD2|TRBJ2-1|TRBV15|-
TGTGCCACCAGCAGGACCGTGAGCGGGGCGGCAACATCCTACAATGAGCAGTTCTTC
CATSRTVSGAATSYNEQFF
>-|TRBJ1-1|TRBV27|-
TGTGCCAGCAGTTTAGATGCGGGGGTGAACACTGAAGCTTTCTTT
CASSLDAGVNTEAFF
>-|TRBJ2-3|TRBV5-1|-
TGCGCCAGCAGCTCGGGACTCCCTAACACAGATACGCAGTATTTT
CASSSGLPNTDTQYF
>-|TRBJ2-7|TRBV15|-
TGTGCCACCAGCAGAGATCCAGGGATTGCGTACGAGCAGTACTTC
CATSRDPGIAYEQYF
>TRBD2|TRBJ2-3|TRBV30|-
TGTGCCTGGAGTATGGCTAGCGGGAGTACAGATACGCAGTATTTT
CAWSMASGSTDTQYF
>TRBD2|TRBJ2-3|TRBV5-1|-
TGCGCCAACCACGGGGGGGGGCCCGGCACAGATACGCAGTATTTT
CANHGGGPGTDTQYF
>-|TRBJ2-5|TRBV5-4|-
TGTGCCAGCAGCGCAATACCAGGGGTGGGGGAGACCCAGTACTTC
CASSAIPGVGETQYF
>-|TRBJ1-6|TRBV11-2|-
TGTGCCAGCAGCTTAGAGCGGGGGATGGGTAATTCACCCCTCCACTTT
CASSLERGMGNSPLHF
>TRBD2|TRBJ2-1|TRBV7-9|once
TGTGCCAGCAGCCTTAGCGGGAGGGCCAATGAGCAGTTCTTC
CASSLSGRANEQFF
>-|TRBJ1-5|TRBV23-1|-
TGCGCCAGCAGTCTAGTAAGCAATCAGCCCCAGCATTTT
CASSLVSNQPQHF
>TRBD1|TRBJ1-2|TRBV19|few
TGTGCCAGCGGCGCCACGGGACAGGGGACCTATGGCTACACCTTC
CASGATGQGTYGYTF
>-|TRBJ1-1|TRBV18|-
TGTGCCAGCTCCGCTCAGGGACAACAGAACACTGAAGCTTTCTTT
CASSAQGQQNTEAFF
>TRBD2|TRBJ2-3|TRBV18|-
TGTGCCAGCTCACCAATTCACGGGACTAGCGGCAGCACAGATACGCAGTATTTT
CASSPIHGTSGSTDTQYF
>-|TRBJ2-1|TRBV28|-
TGTGCCAGCAAACAATTACAGATTTCCCTGAATGAGCAGTTCTTC
CASKQLQISLNEQFF
>TRBD1|TRBJ2-7|TRBV19|-
TGTGCCAGTAGTATAGCCCGGACAGGGGGCTACGAGCAGTACTTC
CASSIARTGGYEQYF
>TRBD1|TRBJ2-2|TRBV27|-
TGTGCCAGCAGTTTGTTCTTGACAGGGTCGAACACCGGGGAGCTGTTTTTT
CASSLFLTGSNTGELFF
>-|TRBJ1-1|TRBV11-2|-
TGTGCCAGCAGCTACCGGACAGAGAACACTGAAGCTTTCTTT
CASSYRTENTEAFF
>TRBD1|TRBJ2-1|TRBV7-8|-
TGTGCCAGCAGCCGCTACAGGGGTAGTGAGCAGTTCTTC
CASSRYRGSEQFF
>TRBD2|TRBJ2-3|TRBV5-4|-
TGTGCCAGCAGCGTAGAACCGGGACTAGCGACAGATACGCAGTATTTT
CASSVEPGLATDTQYF
>-|TRBJ1-4|TRBV6-5|-
TGTGCCAGCAGTTACTCCCGGGTTCCAACTAATGAAAAACTGTTTTTT
CASSYSRVPTNEKLFF
>TRBD1|TRBJ2-7|TRBV3-1/TRBV3-2|-
TGTGCCAGCAGACACTCCGGGACAGGACCCTACGAGCAGTACTTC
CASRHSGTGPYEQYF